A selection of T cell receptor beta chains follows, all from one sample in a study of blood T cell repertoires in COVID-19. The method was immunoSEQ multiplex PCR; TCRdb's version includes in-frame clones alone and lacks a portion of them. Of approximately 300,000 clones in the sample, 87% were seen once. The specimen sequenced was PBMCs or T cells enriched from blood (not recorded which). Receptors originate from a woman aged 25 to 45 who had recovered from COVID-19. The CDR3 runs from the conserved cysteine through the conserved F or W. D genes are given only for firm matches. Size is omitted from some rows. Given values are once, few, many or a class for expanded clones.

abundance: NA; d_gene: NA; v_gene: TRBV19; j_gene: TRBJ2-3; CDR3nt: TGTGCCAGTAGTATTTGGGGACTCCACACAGATACGCAGTATTTT; CDR3aa: CASSIWGLHTDTQYF
abundance: NA; d_gene: NA; v_gene: TRBV19; j_gene: TRBJ1-5; CDR3nt: TGTGCCACCCGGGACAACTGGAGGAATCAGCCCCAGCATTTT; CDR3aa: CATRDNWRNQPQHF
abundance: once; d_gene: TRBD2; v_gene: TRBV2; j_gene: TRBJ2-2; CDR3nt: TGTGCCAGCAGTGAAGCGCTTGGACTAGTAACCGGGGAGCTGTTTTTT; CDR3aa: CASSEALGLVTGELFF
abundance: NA; d_gene: NA; v_gene: TRBV5-5; j_gene: TRBJ1-1; CDR3nt: TGTGCCAGCAGCGGCACACAGGGCGCTAAGGGTAACACTGAAGCTTTCTTT; CDR3aa: CASSGTQGAKGNTEAFF
abundance: NA; d_gene: TRBD2; v_gene: TRBV6-5; j_gene: TRBJ2-7; CDR3nt: TGTGCCAGCAGTTGGGGTTGGAGTAGCGGGGGGGACGAGCAGTACTTC; CDR3aa: CASSWGWSSGGDEQYF
abundance: few; d_gene: NA; v_gene: TRBV7-9; j_gene: TRBJ1-2; CDR3nt: TGTGCCAGCAGCTTAGCGGGGCCGGGTGGCTACACCTTC; CDR3aa: CASSLAGPGGYTF
abundance: NA; d_gene: TRBD1; v_gene: TRBV5-1; j_gene: TRBJ1-6; CDR3nt: TGCGCCAGCAGCCCCAGACAGGGCTCCTATAATTCACCCCTCCACTTT; CDR3aa: CASSPRQGSYNSPLHF
abundance: NA; d_gene: NA; v_gene: TRBV6-1; j_gene: TRBJ1-4; CDR3nt: TGTGCCAGCAGTGAAAGGGCCCGACAGGTGAATGAAAAACTGTTTTTT; CDR3aa: CASSERARQVNEKLFF
abundance: NA; d_gene: NA; v_gene: TRBV6-5; j_gene: TRBJ1-1; CDR3nt: TGTGCCAGCAGTTGGGGGGTGGACACTGAAGCTTTCTTT; CDR3aa: CASSWGVDTEAFF
abundance: NA; d_gene: NA; v_gene: TRBV19; j_gene: TRBJ2-1; CDR3nt: TGTGCCAGTAGTGCTCTGGGGGGCGGGAGCTCCTACAATGAGCAGTTCTTC; CDR3aa: CASSALGGGSSYNEQFF
abundance: NA; d_gene: TRBD1; v_gene: TRBV5-8; j_gene: TRBJ1-2; CDR3nt: TGTGCCAGCAGCAGACCGGGACAGGGGGCTTATGGCTACACCTTC; CDR3aa: CASSRPGQGAYGYTF
abundance: NA; d_gene: NA; v_gene: TRBV5-1; j_gene: TRBJ2-3; CDR3nt: TGCGCCAGCAGCTTGCAAACAGGGTTTGCGACAGATACGCAGTATTTT; CDR3aa: CASSLQTGFATDTQYF
abundance: NA; d_gene: NA; v_gene: TRBV21-1; j_gene: TRBJ1-1; CDR3nt: TGTGCCAGCAGCAGAGACAGGGGGCGCGATGGCACTGAAGCTTTCTTT; CDR3aa: CASSRDRGRDGTEAFF
abundance: NA; d_gene: NA; v_gene: TRBV5-1; j_gene: TRBJ1-6; CDR3nt: TGCGCCAGCAGCTTGAGCACAGTTAATTCACCCCTCCACTTT; CDR3aa: CASSLSTVNSPLHF
abundance: NA; d_gene: TRBD1; v_gene: TRBV13; j_gene: TRBJ1-1; CDR3nt: TGTGCCAGCAGCTTACGACAGGGGGCAACTGAAGCTTTCTTT; CDR3aa: CASSLRQGATEAFF
abundance: NA; d_gene: NA; v_gene: TRBV2; j_gene: TRBJ1-6; CDR3nt: TGTGCCAGCAGCGACCGGGGGGGGAATTCACCCCTCCACTTT; CDR3aa: CASSDRGGNSPLHF
abundance: NA; d_gene: TRBD1; v_gene: TRBV4-1; j_gene: TRBJ1-2; CDR3nt: TGCGCCAGCAGCCAATCCACAGGGGGCGGCAACTATGGCTACACCTTC; CDR3aa: CASSQSTGGGNYGYTF
abundance: NA; d_gene: TRBD1; v_gene: TRBV5-1; j_gene: TRBJ1-1; CDR3nt: TGCGCCAGCAGCTTTGACAGGGGGAAGAACACTGAAGCTTTCTTT; CDR3aa: CASSFDRGKNTEAFF
abundance: NA; d_gene: NA; v_gene: TRBV11-3; j_gene: TRBJ2-2; CDR3nt: TGTGCCAGCAGCCCCAGGCCCGCGAACACCGGGGAGCTGTTTTTT; CDR3aa: CASSPRPANTGELFF
abundance: NA; d_gene: TRBD2; v_gene: TRBV14; j_gene: TRBJ2-1; CDR3nt: TGTGCCAGCAGCCCGGGACTAACCTCCTACAATGAGCAGTTCTTC; CDR3aa: CASSPGLTSYNEQFF
abundance: NA; d_gene: TRBD1; v_gene: TRBV5-4; j_gene: TRBJ1-4; CDR3nt: TGTGCCAGCAGCTACTACCTTACAGGGGATAATGAAAAACTGTTTTTT; CDR3aa: CASSYYLTGDNEKLFF
abundance: NA; d_gene: TRBD1; v_gene: TRBV24-1; j_gene: TRBJ1-6; CDR3nt: TGTGCCACCAGTGATTACAATAGGGACAGGGGTTCACCCCTCCACTTT; CDR3aa: CATSDYNRDRGSPLHF
abundance: NA; d_gene: TRBD1; v_gene: TRBV5-5; j_gene: TRBJ1-2; CDR3nt: TGTGCCAGCAGCTGGGACAGGGGTCAGGCGTATGGCTACACCTTC; CDR3aa: CASSWDRGQAYGYTF
abundance: NA; d_gene: TRBD1; v_gene: TRBV5-1; j_gene: TRBJ2-5; CDR3nt: TGCGCCAGCAGCATCGGGACAGGTCCTCAAGAGACCCAGTACTTC; CDR3aa: CASSIGTGPQETQYF
abundance: NA; d_gene: NA; v_gene: TRBV13; j_gene: TRBJ1-1; CDR3nt: TGTGCCAGCAGCTCCAGACGGAGGAACACTGAAGCTTTCTTT; CDR3aa: CASSSRRRNTEAFF
abundance: NA; d_gene: TRBD1; v_gene: TRBV19; j_gene: TRBJ1-6; CDR3nt: TGTGCCAGTAGTATACCCGGGACAGGAATTTCACCCCTCCACTTT; CDR3aa: CASSIPGTGISPLHF
abundance: NA; d_gene: NA; v_gene: TRBV19; j_gene: TRBJ2-5; CDR3nt: TGTGCCAGTAGTATAGCTCCGGGACTCCAAGAGACCCAGTACTTC; CDR3aa: CASSIAPGLQETQYF
abundance: NA; d_gene: NA; v_gene: TRBV18; j_gene: TRBJ1-2; CDR3nt: TGTGCCAGCTCCCCAAATCGAGGCCAGGGTAGAGGCTACACCTTC; CDR3aa: CASSPNRGQGRGYTF
abundance: NA; d_gene: NA; v_gene: TRBV7-8; j_gene: TRBJ1-2; CDR3nt: TGTGCCAGCAGCTTAAGGTCTTCGGGAGCTAACTATGGCTACACCTTC; CDR3aa: CASSLRSSGANYGYTF
abundance: NA; d_gene: TRBD2; v_gene: TRBV2; j_gene: TRBJ2-1; CDR3nt: TGTGCCAGCAGGATTCTAGCGGGAGTCTACAATGAGCAGTTCTTC; CDR3aa: CASRILAGVYNEQFF
abundance: NA; d_gene: NA; v_gene: TRBV6-1; j_gene: TRBJ1-1; CDR3nt: TGTGCCAGCAGTGAAGAACAAGGGGCAGGGAACACTGAAGCTTTCTTT; CDR3aa: CASSEEQGAGNTEAFF
abundance: NA; d_gene: NA; v_gene: TRBV19; j_gene: TRBJ2-2; CDR3nt: TGTGCCAGTAGTATTTTCGACAGCAACACCGGGGAGCTGTTTTTT; CDR3aa: CASSIFDSNTGELFF
abundance: NA; d_gene: NA; v_gene: TRBV7-6; j_gene: TRBJ1-4; CDR3nt: TGTGCCAGCAGCCAAACAGGGTTGGGTTCAGATGAACTGTTTTTT; CDR3aa: CASSQTGLGSDELFF
abundance: NA; d_gene: NA; v_gene: TRBV19; j_gene: TRBJ2-2; CDR3nt: TGTGCCAGTAACGAACTGACGAACACCGGGGAGCTGTTTTTT; CDR3aa: CASNELTNTGELFF
abundance: NA; d_gene: TRBD1; v_gene: TRBV7-2; j_gene: TRBJ2-1; CDR3nt: TGTGCCAGCAGCCGCCGGGACAGGGGGCCTGGTGAGCAGTTCTTC; CDR3aa: CASSRRDRGPGEQFF